These 15 T cell receptor beta chains originate from one sample sequenced in a study of regulatory T cells in long-lasting Graves disease. Time point noted: newly diagnosed GD, antithyroid drugs for less than 3 months. The TCR library used RNA extracted from PBMCs. Both iRepertoire HTBI primers and Arm-PCR of CDR3 regions were used to build the TCR beta libraries. Each CDR3 protein is one row after TCRdb ran MiXCR on the multiplex PCR reads. The table records about half a million distinct CDR3 sequences, approximately 12% of them present only once. The sample also formed part of further work on T cells in Graves' hyperthyroidism and ophthalmopathy.

The sample was peripheral blood mononuclear cells (PBMCs), taken at new diagnosis, from a patient treated with antithyroid drugs. Receptors originate from a woman younger than 45 with Graves disease.

The V call is TRBV19, the J call TRBJ2-7; 16 nucleotides align to TRBD2. Germline assignment: CDR1 LNHDA and CDR2 SQIVND (reference sequence). Germline trimming cut 5 bases from V and 4 bases from J; bases unmatched to any gene: 8. The CDR3 is 17 residues long. Here the CDR3 DNA reads TGTGCCAGTAGTCCCCCGCCGGGACTAGCGGGAGGGTACGAGCAGTACTTC. Protein: CASSPPPGLAGGYEQYF.

This clonotype was counted many times. The V call is TRBV10-2, the J call TRBJ2-7; D is tentatively TRBD1 or TRBD2 (5 bases each). The V gene's germline CDR1 is WSHSY and CDR2 SAAADI. CDR3 length equals 15 residues. Between the trimmed V and J ends, which lost 6 bases and 3 bases, there was a span of 18 bases. Written as DNA, the CDR3 is TGCGCCAGCAGGGAACCCGGGACCCTGAGCTACGAGCAGTACTTC. Residues: CASREPGTLSYEQYF.

This clonotype appeared many times. This chain connects TRBV6-1 to TRBJ1-2; TRBD1 might be the D (6 bases). The length of the CDR3 is 15 residues. Trimming removed 5 bases from V and 7 bases from J, with 20 bases in between. The germline CDR1 and CDR2 sequences are MNHNS and SASEGT. The CDR3 DNA reads TGTGCCAGCAGTCCTCGTGGCAGGGGCACCGCTGGCTACACCTTC. Its protein is CASSPRGRGTAGYTF.

This clonotype turned up a few times. The chain couples TRBV6-5 to TRBJ2-7; D may be TRBD2 (5 bases). Germline-derived CDR1 and CDR2 are MNHEY and SVGAGI. Between the trimmed V and J ends, which lost 4 bases and 0 bases, there was a span of 10 bases. The CDR3 contains 14 residues. CDR3 DNA: TGTGCCAGCAGTTTAAACCGGGACTCCTACGAGCAGTACTTC. It is translated as CASSLNRDSYEQYF.

This clonotype was recorded at least ten times. CDR3 loop: CSARAGQGVFQETQYF. CDR3 sequence (DNA): TGCAGTGCTAGAGCGGGGCAGGGGGTCTTCCAAGAGACCCAGTACTTC. V is TRBV20-1 and J is TRBJ2-5; 7 positions agree with TRBD1. V trimming: 1 base; J trimming: 1 base; junction bases outside the gene matches: 9. The CDR3 extends over 16 amino acids. Germline lookup yields CDR1 DFQATT and CDR2 SNEGSKA (reference sequence).

In this sample, this clonotype turned up many times. The rearrangement joins TRBV20-1 to TRBJ2-7, with D possibly called TRBD1 or TRBD2 (6 bases each). Per germline, CDR1 DFQATT and CDR2 SNEGSKA (reference sequence). Trimming cost V 1 base and J 2 bases, with 9 bases left between them. The CDR3 has 13 residues. For the CDR3, the DNA is TGCAGTGCTAGAGGCCGGGGGCCCTACGAGCAGTACTTC. As protein: CSARGRGPYEQYF.

The chain joins TRBV28 to TRBJ1-5; tentatively, D is TRBD1 (5 bases). The V end was cut by 5 bases, the J end by 6 bases, with 17 bases between. Per the germline V gene, CDR1 is MDHEN and CDR2 is SYDVKM. CDR3 length: 15 residues. CDR3 sequence (DNA): TGTGCCAGCAGTCCCTTGGCAGGGCGAAGTCAGCCCCAGCATTTT. Translating it yields CASSPLAGRSQPQHF.

This clonotype was seen repeatedly, ten times or more. The chain carries TRBV11-3 and TRBJ2-1; D remains ambiguous. This CDR3 contains 15 residues. Germline-derived CDR1 and CDR2 are SGHNT and YENEEA. Trimming stripped 0 bases from V and 6 bases from J, with 12 bases between. The CDR3 spells CASSLDKRFSNEQFF. CDR3 nucleotide sequence: TGTGCCAGCAGCTTAGATAAAAGGTTCAGCAATGAGCAGTTCTTC.

This clonotype was detected many times. This chain connects TRBV28 to TRBJ1-4, with 8 nucleotides matching TRBD1. With V trimmed by 5 bases and J by 3 bases, 11 bases remained unmatched. Germline V gene data show CDR1 as MDHEN and CDR2 as SYDVKM. CDR3 size: 17 residues. The CDR3 loop is CASSTRGRGPSNEKLFF. Here the CDR3 DNA reads TGTGCCAGCAGTACTCGGGGCAGGGGGCCTTCTAATGAAAAACTGTTTTTT.

This clonotype has a handful of counts. This chain joins TRBV15 and TRBJ2-7; no definite D call. CDR3 length equals 15 residues. Germline V lookup: CDR1 LNHNV, CDR2 YYDKDF (reference sequence). Trimming took 0 bases from V and 5 from J, leaving 14 bases between them. CDR3 coding DNA: TGTGCCACCAGCAGAGATCTCGTGGCCCCCAACGAGCAGTACTTC. Translating it yields CATSRDLVAPNEQYF.

This clonotype was observed many times. The CDR3 coding sequence is TGTGCCAGCAGCTTAGCATCGGTGTCCGAGCAGTACTTC. Protein product: CASSLASVSEQYF. The genes are TRBV7-2 and TRBJ2-7; D is ambiguous. The CDR3 covers 13 residues. Germline V CDR1 and CDR2: SGHTA, FQGNSA. The V end was cut by 0 bases, the J end by 6 bases, with 9 bases between.

The chain employs TRBV20-1 and TRBJ1-1; the D gene is possibly TRBD1 (6 bases). V was pared by 7 bases and J by 2 bases, with 11 bases between. The CDR3 is made up of 12 amino acids. In germline, CDR1 is DFQATT, CDR2 SNEGSKA (reference sequence). The CDR3 loop reads CSVAGENTEAFF. The CDR3 DNA reads as TGCAGTGTAGCAGGGGAAAACACTGAAGCTTTCTTT.

This chain connects TRBV6-5 to TRBJ2-7, with a tentative D call TRBD2 (6 bases). The germline V and J ends were trimmed by 2 bases and 6 bases, with 11 bases remaining between them. The CDR3 has 13 residues. Germline V gene data show CDR1 as MNHEY and CDR2 as SVGAGI. The CDR3 region has the DNA TGTGCCAGCAGTTACGAGATCGGGGGCGAGCAGTACTTC. Translating it yields CASSYEIGGEQYF.

This clonotype was counted at least ten times. The chain has TRBV12-3 or TRBV12-4 and TRBJ2-3; no definite D call. The CDR3 loop spans 16 amino acids. V lost 3 bases and J lost 0, with 13 bases in between. CDR3: CASSLGLFSSTDTQYF. CDR3 DNA sequence: TGTGCCAGCAGTTTGGGCCTATTCAGCAGCACAGATACGCAGTATTTT.

This sequence joins TRBV3-1 and TRBJ2-5; 7 bases match TRBD1. V lost 1 base, J lost 5 bases, and 7 bases stayed unmatched. CDR1 is LGHDT, CDR2 YNNKEL, per germline (reference sequence). The CDR3 spans 15 residues. The CDR3 sequence: CASSQAQGVVETQYF. DNA of the CDR3: TGTGCCAGCAGCCAAGCTCAGGGGGTTGTGGAGACCCAGTACTTC.